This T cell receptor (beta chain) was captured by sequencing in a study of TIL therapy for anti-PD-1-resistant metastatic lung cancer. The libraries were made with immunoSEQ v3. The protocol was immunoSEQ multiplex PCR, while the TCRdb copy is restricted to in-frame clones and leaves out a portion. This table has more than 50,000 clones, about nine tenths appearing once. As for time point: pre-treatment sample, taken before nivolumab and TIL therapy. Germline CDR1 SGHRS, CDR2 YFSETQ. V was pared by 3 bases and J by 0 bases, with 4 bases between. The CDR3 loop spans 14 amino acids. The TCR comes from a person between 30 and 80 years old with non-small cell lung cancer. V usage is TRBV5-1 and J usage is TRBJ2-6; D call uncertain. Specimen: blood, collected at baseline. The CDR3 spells CASSSSSGANVLTF. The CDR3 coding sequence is TGCGCCAGCAGCTCCAGCTCTGGGGCCAACGTCCTGACTTTC.